Described below is a single T cell receptor beta chain sequence and its context. Libraries were prepared by immunoSEQ multiplex PCR; TCRdb keeps only in-frame clonotypes and omits some of them. The repertoire consists of about 110,000 clones, with 80% to 95% occurring once and the leading ten covering over 0.6%. The sample belongs to a study of OX40 agonist ivuxolimab in advanced cancers. Study-level background: Patients in the trial were receiving intravenous ivuxolimab every 2 weeks, at doses of 0.01 to 10 mg/kg. Three partial responders included one hepatocellular carcinoma patient and two cutaneous melanoma patients.

There are 15 residues in the CDR3. This receptor was obtained from an adult with an advanced solid tumor such as melanoma, head and neck, liver or kidney cancer. The chain recombines TRBV21-1 with TRBJ2-7. TRBV21-1 is described as a pseudogene. Specimen: CD4+ or CD8+ T cells sorted from blood, collected in a trial of the OX40 agonist ivuxolimab. Written as DNA, the CDR3 is TGTGCCAGCACCGGGGACCTTAATATAAGCTACGAGCAGTACTTC. This translates into CASTGDLNISYEQYF.